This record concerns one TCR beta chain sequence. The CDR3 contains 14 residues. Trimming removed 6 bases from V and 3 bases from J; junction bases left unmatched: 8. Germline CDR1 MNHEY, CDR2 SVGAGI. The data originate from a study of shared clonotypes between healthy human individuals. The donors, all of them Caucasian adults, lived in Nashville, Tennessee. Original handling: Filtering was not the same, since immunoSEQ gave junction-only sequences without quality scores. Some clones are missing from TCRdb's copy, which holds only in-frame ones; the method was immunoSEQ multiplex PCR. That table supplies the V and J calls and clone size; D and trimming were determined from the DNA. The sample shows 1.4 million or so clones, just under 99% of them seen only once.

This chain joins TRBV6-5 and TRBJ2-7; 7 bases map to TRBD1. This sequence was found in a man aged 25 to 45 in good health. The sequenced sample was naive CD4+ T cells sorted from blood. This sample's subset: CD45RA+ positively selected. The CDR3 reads CASSPNRDSYEQYF. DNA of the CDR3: TGTGCCAGCAGCCCAAACCGGGACAGCTACGAGCAGTACTTC.